This T cell receptor beta chain was captured by sequencing in a study of blood T cell repertoires in COVID-19. Study as a whole: Acute and convalescent COVID-19 specimens originated in the United States, Italy and Spain. T cells, B-cell-depleted T cells, or PBMCs provided the cDNA or gDNA that served as material.

Source study methods: Nucleated cell counts were estimated from reference gene primer amplification. Repertoires were generated with immunoSEQ multiplex PCR, while TCRdb's copy carries only in-frame clones and drops some. From that table come the V and J calls and clone size; the DNA was used to work out D and trimming. The table includes 250,000 to 300,000 clones, about 89% detected once. V was pared by 3 bases and J by 8 bases, with 7 bases of the junction left unmatched. The germline V gene has CDR1 SGDLS and CDR2 YYNGEE. This CDR3 has 14 amino acids. Input material: peripheral blood. This receptor was taken from a man aged 50 to 59 with acute or convalescent COVID-19. The chain employs TRBV9 and TRBJ1-2, with TRBD1 matching over 10 bases. Here the CDR3 DNA reads TGTGCCAGCAGCGACCGGGACAGGGGTTCCGGCTACACCTTC. It translates to CASSDRDRGSGYTF.